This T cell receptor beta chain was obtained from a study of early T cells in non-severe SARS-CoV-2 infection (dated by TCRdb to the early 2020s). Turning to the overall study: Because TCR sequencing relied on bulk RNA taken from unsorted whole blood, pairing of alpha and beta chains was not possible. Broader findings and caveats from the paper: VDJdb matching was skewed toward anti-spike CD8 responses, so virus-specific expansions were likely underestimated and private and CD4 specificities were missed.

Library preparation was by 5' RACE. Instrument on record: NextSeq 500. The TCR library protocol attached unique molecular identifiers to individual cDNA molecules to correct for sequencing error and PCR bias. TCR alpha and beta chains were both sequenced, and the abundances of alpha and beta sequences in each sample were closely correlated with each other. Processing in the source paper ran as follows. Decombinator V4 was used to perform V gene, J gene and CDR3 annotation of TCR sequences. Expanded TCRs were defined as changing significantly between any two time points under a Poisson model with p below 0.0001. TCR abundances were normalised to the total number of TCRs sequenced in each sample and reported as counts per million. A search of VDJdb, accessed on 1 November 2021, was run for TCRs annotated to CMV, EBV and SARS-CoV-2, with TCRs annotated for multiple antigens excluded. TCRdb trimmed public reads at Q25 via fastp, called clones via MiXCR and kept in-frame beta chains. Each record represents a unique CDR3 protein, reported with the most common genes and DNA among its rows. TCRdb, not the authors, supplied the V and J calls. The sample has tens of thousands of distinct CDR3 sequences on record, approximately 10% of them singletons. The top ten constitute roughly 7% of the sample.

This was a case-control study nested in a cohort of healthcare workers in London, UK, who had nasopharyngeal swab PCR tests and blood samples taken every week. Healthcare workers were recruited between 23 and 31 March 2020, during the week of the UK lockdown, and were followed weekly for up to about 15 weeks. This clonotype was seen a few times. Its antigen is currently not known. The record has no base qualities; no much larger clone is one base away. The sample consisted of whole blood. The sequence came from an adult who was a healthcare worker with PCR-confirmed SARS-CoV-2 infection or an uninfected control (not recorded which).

The nucleotide sequence is TGTGCCACCAGTGACCCGACAGGCACAGATACGCAGTATTTT. This yields the protein CATSDPTGTDTQYF. The rearranged segments are TRBV24-1 and TRBJ2-3; the D region possibly corresponds to TRBD1 (5 bases align). Per the germline V gene, KGHDR is the CDR1 and SFDVKD is the CDR2. The CDR3 contains 14 residues, cysteine and phenylalanine counted. Just the 42-base CDR3 DNA is kept, in frame starting at base 1. V and J are truncated by 4 bases and 1 base respectively, leaving an intervening sequence of 8 bases.